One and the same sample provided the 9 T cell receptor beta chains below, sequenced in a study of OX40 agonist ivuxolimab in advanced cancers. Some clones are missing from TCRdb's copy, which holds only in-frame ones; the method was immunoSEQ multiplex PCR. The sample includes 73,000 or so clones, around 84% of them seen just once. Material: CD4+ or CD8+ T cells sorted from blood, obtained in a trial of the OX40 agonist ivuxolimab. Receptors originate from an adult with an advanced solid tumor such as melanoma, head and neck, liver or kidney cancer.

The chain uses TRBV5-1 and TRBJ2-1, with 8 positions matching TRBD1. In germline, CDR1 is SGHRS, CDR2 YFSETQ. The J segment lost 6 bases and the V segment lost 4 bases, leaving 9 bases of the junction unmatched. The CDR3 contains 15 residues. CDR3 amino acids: CASSIQGARSNEQFF. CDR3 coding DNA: TGCGCCAGCAGCATCCAGGGGGCCCGCAGCAATGAGCAGTTCTTC.

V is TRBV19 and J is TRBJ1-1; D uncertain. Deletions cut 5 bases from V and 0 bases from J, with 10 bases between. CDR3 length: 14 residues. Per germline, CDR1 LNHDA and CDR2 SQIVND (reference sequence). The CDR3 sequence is CASSVPNMNTEAFF. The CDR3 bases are TGTGCCAGTAGTGTTCCCAATATGAACACTGAAGCTTTCTTT.

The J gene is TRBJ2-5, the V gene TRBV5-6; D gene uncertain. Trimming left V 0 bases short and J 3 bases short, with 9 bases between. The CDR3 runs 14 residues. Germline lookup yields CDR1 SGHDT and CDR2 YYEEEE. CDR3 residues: CASSLGLDEETQYF. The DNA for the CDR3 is TGTGCCAGCAGCTTGGGACTGGATGAAGAGACCCAGTACTTC.

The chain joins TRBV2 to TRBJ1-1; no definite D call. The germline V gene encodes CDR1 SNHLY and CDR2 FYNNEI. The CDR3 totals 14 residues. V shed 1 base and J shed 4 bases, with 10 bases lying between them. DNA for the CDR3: TGTGCCAGCAGTGAAGAAGGGAAAGTCACTGAAGCTTTCTTT. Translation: CASSEEGKVTEAFF.

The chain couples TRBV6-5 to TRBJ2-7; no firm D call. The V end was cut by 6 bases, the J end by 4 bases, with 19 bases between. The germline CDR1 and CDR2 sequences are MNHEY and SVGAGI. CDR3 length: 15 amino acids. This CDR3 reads CASRTLSQDLYEQYF. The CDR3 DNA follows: TGTGCCAGCAGAACCCTATCTCAGGACCTTTACGAGCAGTACTTC.

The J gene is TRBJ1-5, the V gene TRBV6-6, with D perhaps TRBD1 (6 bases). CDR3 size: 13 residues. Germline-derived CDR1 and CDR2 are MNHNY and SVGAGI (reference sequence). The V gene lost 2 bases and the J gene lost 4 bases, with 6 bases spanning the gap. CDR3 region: CASSYGQNQPQHF. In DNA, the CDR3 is TGTGCCAGCAGTTACGGACAGAATCAGCCCCAGCATTTT.

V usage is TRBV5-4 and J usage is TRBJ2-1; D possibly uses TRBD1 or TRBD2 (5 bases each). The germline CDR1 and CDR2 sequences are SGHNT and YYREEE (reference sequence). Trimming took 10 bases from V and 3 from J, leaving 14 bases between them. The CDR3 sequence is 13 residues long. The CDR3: CAPRGASYNEQFF. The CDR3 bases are TGTGCCCCCCGAGGGGCTAGCTACAATGAGCAGTTCTTC. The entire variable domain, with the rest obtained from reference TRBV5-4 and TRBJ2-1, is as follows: ETGVTQSPTHLIKTRGQQVTLRCSSQSGHNTVSWYQQALGQGPQFIFQYYREEENGRGNFPPRFSGLQFPNYSSELNVNALELDDSALYLCAPRGASYNEQFFGPGTRLTVL.

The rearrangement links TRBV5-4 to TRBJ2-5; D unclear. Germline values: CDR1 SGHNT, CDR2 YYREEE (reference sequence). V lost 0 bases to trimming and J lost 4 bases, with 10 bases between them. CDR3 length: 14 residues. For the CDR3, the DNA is TGTGCCAGCAGCTTGGCCGCTGTCGGAGAGACCCAGTACTTC. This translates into CASSLAAVGETQYF.

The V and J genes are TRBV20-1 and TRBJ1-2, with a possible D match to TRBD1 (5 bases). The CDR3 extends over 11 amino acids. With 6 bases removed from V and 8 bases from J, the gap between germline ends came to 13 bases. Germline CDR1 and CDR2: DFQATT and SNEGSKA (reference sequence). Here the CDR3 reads CSAPERGGYTF. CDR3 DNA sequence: TGCAGTGCCCCTGAGCGGGGGGGCTACACCTTC.